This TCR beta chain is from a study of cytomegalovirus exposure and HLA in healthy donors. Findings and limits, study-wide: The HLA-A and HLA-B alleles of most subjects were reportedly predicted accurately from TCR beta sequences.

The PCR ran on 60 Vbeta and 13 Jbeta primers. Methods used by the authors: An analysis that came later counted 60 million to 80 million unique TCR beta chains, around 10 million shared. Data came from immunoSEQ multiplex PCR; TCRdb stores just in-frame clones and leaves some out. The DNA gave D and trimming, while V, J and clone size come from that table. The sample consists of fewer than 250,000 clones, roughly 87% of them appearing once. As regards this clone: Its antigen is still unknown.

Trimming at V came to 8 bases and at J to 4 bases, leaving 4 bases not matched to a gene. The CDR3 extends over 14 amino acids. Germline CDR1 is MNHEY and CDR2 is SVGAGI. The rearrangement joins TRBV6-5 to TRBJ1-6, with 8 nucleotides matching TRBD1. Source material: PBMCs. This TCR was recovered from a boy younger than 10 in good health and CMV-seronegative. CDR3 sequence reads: CASQTGAYNSPLHF. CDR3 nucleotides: TGTGCCAGCCAGACAGGGGCATATAATTCACCCCTCCACTTT.